This T cell receptor beta chain was documented in a study of vaccination and CD4 T cells after COVID-19. Study-level background: Convalescent patients gave post-COVID blood a median roughly 96 days post-diagnosis, range 35 to 161. The cells were exposed to overlapping spike peptides originating from SARS-CoV-2, HCoV-NL63, HCoV-OC43 and HCoV-229E for stimulation.

Treatment given: approximately 11-day PBMC culture with coronavirus spike peptide pools or control peptides (ViraFEST assay). It was before the COVID-19 pandemic (2011-2018) that the unexposed donor's CD4+ T cells were collected. Peptide pool stimulation in ViraFEST expanded antigen-specific T cells, whose TCRs were then sequenced. This clonotype is a singleton in its sample. Antigen unknown. Researchers used the Oncomine TCR Beta short-read assay to sequence DNA from cultured CD4+ T cells. Genomic DNA extraction was carried out from cultured CD4+ T cells. TCRdb itself ran the PCR reads through MiXCR, one entry per CDR3 protein. Altogether around 10,000 distinct CDR3 sequences are present, about 28% being singletons, with the ten largest covering about an eighth. The CDR3 has 13 amino acids. The V gene's germline CDR1 is SGHAT and CDR2 FQNNGV. Trimming removed 3 bases from V and 1 base from J, with 4 bases in between.

The receptor was derived from a human donor in good health. The sequenced sample consisted of CD4+ T cells from blood, cultured in vitro. The chain is built from TRBV11-2 and TRBJ1-3; D uncertain. The CDR3 protein is CASSLRSGNTIYF. In DNA, the CDR3 is TGTGCCAGCAGCTTGAGATCTGGAAACACCATATATTTT.